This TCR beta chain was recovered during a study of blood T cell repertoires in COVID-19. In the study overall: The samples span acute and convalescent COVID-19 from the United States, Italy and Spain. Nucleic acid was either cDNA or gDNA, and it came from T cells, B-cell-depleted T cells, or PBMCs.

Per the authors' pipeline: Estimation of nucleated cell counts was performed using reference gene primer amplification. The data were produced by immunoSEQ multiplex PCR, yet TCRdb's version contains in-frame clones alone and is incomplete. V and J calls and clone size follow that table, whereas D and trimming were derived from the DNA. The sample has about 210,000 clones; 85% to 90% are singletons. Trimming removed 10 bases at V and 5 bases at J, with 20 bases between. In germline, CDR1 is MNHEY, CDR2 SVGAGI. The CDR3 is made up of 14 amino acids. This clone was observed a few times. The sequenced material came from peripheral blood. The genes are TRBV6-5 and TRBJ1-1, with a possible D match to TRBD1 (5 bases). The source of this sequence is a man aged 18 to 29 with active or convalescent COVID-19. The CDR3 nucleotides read TGTGCCACCTCCCCGTGGCAGGGCTGGACTGAAGCTTTCTTT. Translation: CATSPWQGWTEAFF.